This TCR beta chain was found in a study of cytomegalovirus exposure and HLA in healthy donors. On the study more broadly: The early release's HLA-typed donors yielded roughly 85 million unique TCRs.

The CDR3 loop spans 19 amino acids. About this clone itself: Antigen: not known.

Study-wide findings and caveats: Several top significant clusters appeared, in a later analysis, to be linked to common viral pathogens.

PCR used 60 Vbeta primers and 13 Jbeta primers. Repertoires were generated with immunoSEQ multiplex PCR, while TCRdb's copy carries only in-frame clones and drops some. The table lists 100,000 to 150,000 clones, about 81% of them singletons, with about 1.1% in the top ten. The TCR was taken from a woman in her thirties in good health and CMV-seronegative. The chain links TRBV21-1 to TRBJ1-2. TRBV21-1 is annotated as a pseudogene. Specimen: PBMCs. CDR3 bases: TGTGCCAGCAGCAAAGAAGAGGGGGAAGCAGGGAGGGGTAACTATGGCTACACCTTC. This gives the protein CASSKEEGEAGRGNYGYTF.